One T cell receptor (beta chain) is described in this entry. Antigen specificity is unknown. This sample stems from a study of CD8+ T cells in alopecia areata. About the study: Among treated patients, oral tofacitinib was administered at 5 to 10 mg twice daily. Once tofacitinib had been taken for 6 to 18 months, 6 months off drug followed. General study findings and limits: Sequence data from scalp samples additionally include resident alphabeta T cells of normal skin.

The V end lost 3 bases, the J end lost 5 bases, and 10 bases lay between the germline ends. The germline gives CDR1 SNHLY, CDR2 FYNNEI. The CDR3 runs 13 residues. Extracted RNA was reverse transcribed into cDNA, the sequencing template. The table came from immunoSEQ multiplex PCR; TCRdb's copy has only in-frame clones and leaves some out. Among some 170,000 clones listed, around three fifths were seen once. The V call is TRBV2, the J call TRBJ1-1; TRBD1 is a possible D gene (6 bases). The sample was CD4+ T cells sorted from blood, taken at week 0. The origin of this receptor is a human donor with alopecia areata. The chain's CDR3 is CASSEQGWTEAFF. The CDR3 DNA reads TGTGCCAGCAGTGAGCAGGGGTGGACTGAAGCTTTCTTT.